A single sample is the source of the 2 T cell receptor beta chains below, sequenced in a study of blood T cells in healthy people across ages. A second PCR of roughly 7 to 11 cycles used a sample-barcoded 5' primer and a J-beta primer mix. TCRdb analysed the 5' RACE reads with MiXCR anew, one entry per CDR3 protein. Of approximately 2,000,000 distinct CDR3 sequences in the sample, 35% to 50% are singletons; the top ten hold under 25%. The source material was blood. The receptor source for this set is a human donor in good health.

The CDR3 region is CASSLAGQGVDYGYTF. DNA of the CDR3: TGTGCCAGCAGCTTAGCGGGACAGGGTGTAGACTATGGCTACACCTTC. The V gene is TRBV7-2, the J gene TRBJ1-2; 9 nucleotides agree with TRBD1. V shed 0 bases, J shed 3 bases, and the junction held 5 bases outside the gene matches. The CDR3 is 16 amino acids. CDR1 is SGHTA, CDR2 FQGNSA, per germline.

This clonotype came up a few times. The gene calls are TRBV5-6 and TRBJ2-5; TRBD1 is a possible D gene (5 bases). The CDR3 is 14 amino acids. V gave up 1 base and J gave up 2 bases, with 9 bases separating them. Germline-derived CDR1 and CDR2 are SGHDT and YYEEEE. The CDR3 loop reads CASSLLTEQETQYF. The CDR3 DNA reads TGTGCCAGCAGCTTGTTGACAGAACAAGAGACCCAGTACTTC.